One and the same sample provided the 7 T cell receptor beta chains below, sequenced in a study of T cell responses to AZD1222 COVID-19 vaccine. The data were produced by immunoSEQ multiplex PCR, yet TCRdb's version contains in-frame clones alone and is incomplete. The sample shows approximately 200,000 clones, approximately 93% of them seen only once. The sequences come from peripheral blood, collected 28 days after the second AZD1222 dose. These receptors came from an adult who received the AZD1222 COVID-19 vaccine.

The chain links TRBV19 to TRBJ1-3; D is uncertain. This CDR3 region has 14 residues. The V gene's germline CDR1 is LNHDA and CDR2 SQIVND (reference sequence). The germline V and J ends were trimmed by 3 bases and 0 bases, with 6 bases remaining between them. The CDR3 bases are TGTGCCAGTAGTATGCAAGACTCTGGAAACACCATATATTTT. It encodes CASSMQDSGNTIYF.

As DNA, the CDR3 is TGCGCCAGCAGCCCCGGACAGGGTGCCCCATTAAGGTCCGGGGAGCTGTTTTTT. Translating gives CASSPGQGAPLRSGELFF. This chain uses TRBV5-1 with TRBJ2-2; TRBD1 matches at 8 bases. J was trimmed by 6 bases and V by 4 bases; bases with no gene match: 17. The length of the CDR3 is 18 residues. Looked up from germline, CDR1 is SGHRS and CDR2 is YFSETQ.

The V and J genes are TRBV19 and TRBJ1-1; D not certain. This CDR3 contains 14 residues. Germline V gene sequence: CDR1 LNHDA, CDR2 SQIVND (reference sequence). V was trimmed by 7 bases and J by 0 bases, leaving 12 bases between them. Here the CDR3 reads CASIVGGMNTEAFF. CDR3 coding DNA: TGTGCCAGTATCGTGGGAGGGATGAACACTGAAGCTTTCTTT.

V gene TRBV5-1 combines with J gene TRBJ1-2; D remains unclear. Trimming removed 2 bases from V and 0 bases from J, with 8 bases in between. Looked up from germline, CDR1 is SGHRS and CDR2 is YFSETQ. The length of the CDR3 is 14 residues. CDR3 sequence: CASSLSGTNYGYTF. CDR3 sequence (DNA): TGCGCCAGCAGCTTATCGGGGACTAACTATGGCTACACCTTC.

The chain employs TRBV5-1 and TRBJ1-2; unclear D gene. With 2 bases removed from V and 2 bases from J, the gap between germline ends came to 7 bases. The germline V gene has CDR1 SGHRS and CDR2 YFSETQ. The CDR3 is 13 residues long. CDR3 loop: CASSLTDNYGYTF. CDR3 nucleotides: TGCGCCAGCAGCTTAACCGACAACTATGGCTACACCTTC.

The chain is built from TRBV7-8 and TRBJ2-4; D remains unclear. The CDR3 is 13 residues long. Germline V lookup: CDR1 SGHVS, CDR2 FQNEAQ. The germline V and J ends were trimmed by 5 bases and 10 bases, with 15 bases remaining between them. CDR3 in amino acids: CASSPLAKEIQYF. For the CDR3, the DNA is TGTGCCAGCAGCCCCCTGGCCAAGGAGATTCAGTACTTC.

The chain carries TRBV5-6 and TRBJ1-3; D remains unclear. CDR3 length: 13 amino acids. Germline CDR1 is SGHDT and CDR2 is YYEEEE. V lost 4 bases and J 2 bases, leaving 7 bases between the germline ends. The CDR3 DNA reads as TGTGCCAGCAGCGCGGGCGCTGGAAACACCATATATTTT. This gives the protein CASSAGAGNTIYF.